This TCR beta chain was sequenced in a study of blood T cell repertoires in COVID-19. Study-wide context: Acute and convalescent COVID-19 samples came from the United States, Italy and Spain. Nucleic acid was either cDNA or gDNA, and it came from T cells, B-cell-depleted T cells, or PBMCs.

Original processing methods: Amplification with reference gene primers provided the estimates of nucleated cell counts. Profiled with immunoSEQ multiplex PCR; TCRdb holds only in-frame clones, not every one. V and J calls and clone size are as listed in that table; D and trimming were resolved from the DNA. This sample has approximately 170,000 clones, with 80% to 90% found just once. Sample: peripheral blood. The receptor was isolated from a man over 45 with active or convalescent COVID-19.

The CDR3 coding sequence is TGTGCCAGCAGCTTGGGACAGAGCCAAATATCGGCCTCCTACGAGCAGTACTTC. This translates into CASSLGQSQISASYEQYF. J is TRBJ2-7 and V is TRBV5-6, with a tentative D call TRBD1 (5 bases). Deletions cut 0 bases from V and 0 bases from J, with 19 bases between. CDR1 is SGHDT, CDR2 YYEEEE, per germline. The CDR3 loop spans 18 amino acids.